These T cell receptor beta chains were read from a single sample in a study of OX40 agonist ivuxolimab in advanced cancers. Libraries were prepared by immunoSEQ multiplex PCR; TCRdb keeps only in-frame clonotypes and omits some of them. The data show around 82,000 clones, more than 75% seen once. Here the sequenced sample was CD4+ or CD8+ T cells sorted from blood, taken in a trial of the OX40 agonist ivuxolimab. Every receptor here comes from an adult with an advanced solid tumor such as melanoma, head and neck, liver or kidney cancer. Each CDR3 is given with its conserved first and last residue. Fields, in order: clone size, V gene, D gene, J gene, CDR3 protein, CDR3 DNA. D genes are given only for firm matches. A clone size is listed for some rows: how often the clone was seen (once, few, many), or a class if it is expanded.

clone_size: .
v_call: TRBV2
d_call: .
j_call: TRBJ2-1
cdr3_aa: CASSDIVGGPKDEQFF
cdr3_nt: TGTGCCAGCAGTGATATAGTGGGGGGTCCAAAGGATGAGCAGTTCTTC

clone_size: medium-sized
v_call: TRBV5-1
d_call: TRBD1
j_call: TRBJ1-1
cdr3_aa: CASSVDRGLSETEAFF
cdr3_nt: TGCGCCAGCAGCGTGGACAGGGGGCTAAGTGAGACTGAAGCTTTCTTT

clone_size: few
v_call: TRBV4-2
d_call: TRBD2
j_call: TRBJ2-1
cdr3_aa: CASSLHSSGGGEQFF
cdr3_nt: TGTGCCAGCAGCTTGCACTCTAGCGGGGGCGGTGAGCAGTTCTTC

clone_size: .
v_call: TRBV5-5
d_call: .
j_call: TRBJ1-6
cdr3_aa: CASSPQGGGVNSPLHF
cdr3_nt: TGTGCCAGCAGCCCGCAGGGCGGGGGGGTTAATTCACCCCTCCACTTT

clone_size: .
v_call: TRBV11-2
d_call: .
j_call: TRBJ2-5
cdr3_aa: CASSRISGIQETQYF
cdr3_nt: TGTGCCAGCAGCCGGATCTCTGGCATCCAAGAGACCCAGTACTTC

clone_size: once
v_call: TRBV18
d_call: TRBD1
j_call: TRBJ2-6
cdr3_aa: CASSEGTGSSGANVLTF
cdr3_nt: TGTGCCAGCTCAGAAGGGACAGGGTCGTCTGGGGCCAACGTCCTGACTTTC

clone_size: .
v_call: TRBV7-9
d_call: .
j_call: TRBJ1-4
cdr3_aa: CASSLIAGGDEKLFF
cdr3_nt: TGTGCCAGCAGCTTAATAGCGGGGGGTGATGAAAAACTGTTTTTT

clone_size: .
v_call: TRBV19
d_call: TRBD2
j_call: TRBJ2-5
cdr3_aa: CASSFRLAGGYQETQYF
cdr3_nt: TGTGCCAGTAGTTTTCGCTTAGCGGGGGGCTACCAAGAGACCCAGTACTTC

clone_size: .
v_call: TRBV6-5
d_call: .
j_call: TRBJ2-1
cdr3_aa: CASSQGGLHNEQFF
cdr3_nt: TGTGCCAGCAGCCAGGGGGGGCTACACAATGAGCAGTTCTTC

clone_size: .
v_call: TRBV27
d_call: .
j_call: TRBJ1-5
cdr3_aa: CASSSIRRGGNQPQHF
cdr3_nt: TGTGCCAGCAGTTCGATACGACGCGGCGGCAATCAGCCCCAGCATTTT

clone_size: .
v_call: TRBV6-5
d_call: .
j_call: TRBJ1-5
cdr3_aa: CASRTLGGNQPQHF
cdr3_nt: TGTGCCAGCCGGACGTTGGGGGGCAATCAGCCCCAGCATTTT

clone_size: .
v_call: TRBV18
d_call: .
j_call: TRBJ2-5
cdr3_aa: CASSPRRGSGTQYF
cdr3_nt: TGTGCCAGCTCACCACGAAGAGGCTCCGGGACCCAGTACTTC

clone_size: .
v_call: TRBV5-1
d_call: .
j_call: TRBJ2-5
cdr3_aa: CASSGSGAYQETQYF
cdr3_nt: TGCGCCAGCAGCGGTAGTGGGGCGTACCAAGAGACCCAGTACTTC

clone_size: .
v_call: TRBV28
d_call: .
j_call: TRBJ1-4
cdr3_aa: CASSLGGPANEKLFF
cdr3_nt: TGTGCCAGCAGCCTCGGGGGGCCCGCTAATGAAAAACTGTTTTTT

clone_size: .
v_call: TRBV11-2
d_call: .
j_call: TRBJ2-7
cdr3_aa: CASSLDRPGYEQYF
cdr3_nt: TGTGCCAGCAGCTTAGATCGTCCCGGCTACGAGCAGTACTTC

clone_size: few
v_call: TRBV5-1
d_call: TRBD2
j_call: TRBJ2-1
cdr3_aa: CASSSGLARSGGEQFF
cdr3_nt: TGCGCCAGCAGCTCAGGACTAGCGCGTAGTGGTGGTGAGCAGTTCTTC

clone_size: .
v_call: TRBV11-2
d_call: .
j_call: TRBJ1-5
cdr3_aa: CASSFSGGGQPQHF
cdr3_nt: TGTGCCAGCAGCTTCTCAGGAGGAGGTCAGCCCCAGCATTTT

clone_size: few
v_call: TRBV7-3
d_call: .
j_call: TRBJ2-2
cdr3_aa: CASGERNTGELFF
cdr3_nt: TGTGCCAGCGGGGAGAGGAACACCGGGGAGCTGTTTTTT

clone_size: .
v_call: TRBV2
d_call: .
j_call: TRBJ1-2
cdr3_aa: CASQRTRDGRGGYTF
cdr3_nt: TGTGCCAGCCAGAGGACAAGGGATGGGAGGGGTGGCTACACCTTC

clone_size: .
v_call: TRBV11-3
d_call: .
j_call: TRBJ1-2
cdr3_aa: CASSLDPGGTGYTF
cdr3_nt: TGTGCCAGCAGCTTAGACCCTGGGGGAACCGGCTACACCTTC

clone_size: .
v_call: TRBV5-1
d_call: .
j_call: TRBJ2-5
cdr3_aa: CASSLGGNQETQYF
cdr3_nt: TGCGCCAGCAGCTTGGGAGGGAACCAAGAGACCCAGTACTTC

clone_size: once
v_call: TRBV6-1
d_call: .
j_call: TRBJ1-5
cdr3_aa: CASISSNQPQHF
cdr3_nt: TGTGCCAGCATAAGTTCCAATCAGCCCCAGCATTTT

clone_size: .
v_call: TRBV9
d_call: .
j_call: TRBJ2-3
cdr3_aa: CASSVTTWDTQYF
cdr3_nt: TGTGCCAGCAGCGTTACAACTTGGGATACGCAGTATTTT

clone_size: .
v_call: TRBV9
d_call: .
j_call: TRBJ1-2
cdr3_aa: CASSSGQTYGYTF
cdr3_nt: TGTGCCAGCAGCTCTGGACAGACCTATGGCTACACCTTC

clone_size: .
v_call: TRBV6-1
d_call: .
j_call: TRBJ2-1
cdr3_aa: CASTPDDGEQFF
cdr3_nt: TGTGCCAGCACCCCGGATGACGGGGAGCAGTTCTTC

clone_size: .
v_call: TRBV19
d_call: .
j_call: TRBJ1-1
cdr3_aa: CASAGTVNTEAFF
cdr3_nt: TGTGCCAGTGCTGGGACGGTGAACACTGAAGCTTTCTTT

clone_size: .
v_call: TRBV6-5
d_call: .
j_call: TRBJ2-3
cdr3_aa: CASKAGTSTDTQYF
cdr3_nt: TGTGCCAGCAAGGCGGGTACTAGCACAGATACGCAGTATTTT

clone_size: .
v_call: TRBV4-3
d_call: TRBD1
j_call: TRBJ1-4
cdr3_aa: CASSLVDRDEEKLFF
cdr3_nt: TGCGCCAGCAGCCTAGTAGACAGGGACGAAGAAAAACTGTTTTTT

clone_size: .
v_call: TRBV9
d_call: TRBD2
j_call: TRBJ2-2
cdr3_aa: CASSVSGTINTGELFF
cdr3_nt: TGTGCCAGCAGCGTCTCCGGGACTATTAACACCGGGGAGCTGTTTTTT

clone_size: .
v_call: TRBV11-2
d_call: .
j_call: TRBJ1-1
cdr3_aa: CASSRNPDTAEAFF
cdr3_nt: TGTGCCAGCAGCCGCAACCCAGACACTGCTGAAGCTTTCTTT

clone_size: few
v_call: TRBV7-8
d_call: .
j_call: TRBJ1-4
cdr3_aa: CASTRRPGEKLFF
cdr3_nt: TGTGCCAGCACTCGGCGGCCCGGTGAAAAACTGTTTTTT

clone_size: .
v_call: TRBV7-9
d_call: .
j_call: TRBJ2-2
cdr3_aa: CASSLEGTTTGELFF
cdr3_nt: TGTGCCAGCAGCTTAGAGGGGACCACCACCGGGGAGCTGTTTTTT

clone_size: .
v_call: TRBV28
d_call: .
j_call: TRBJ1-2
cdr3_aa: CASGGGSAYGYTF
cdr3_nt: TGTGCCAGCGGAGGGGGGTCTGCCTATGGCTACACCTTC

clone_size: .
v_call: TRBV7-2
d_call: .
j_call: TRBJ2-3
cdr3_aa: CASAPSQRRDTQYF
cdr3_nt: TGTGCCAGCGCCCCATCTCAGCGGCGGGATACGCAGTATTTT

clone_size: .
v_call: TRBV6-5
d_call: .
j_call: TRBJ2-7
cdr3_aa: CASSKGWGTYEQYF
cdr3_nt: TGTGCCAGCAGTAAGGGGTGGGGCACCTACGAGCAGTACTTC

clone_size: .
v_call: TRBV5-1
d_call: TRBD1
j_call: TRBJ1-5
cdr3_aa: CASSLGDRQGGQPQHF
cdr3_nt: TGCGCCAGCAGCTTAGGGGACCGACAGGGCGGCCAGCCCCAGCATTTT

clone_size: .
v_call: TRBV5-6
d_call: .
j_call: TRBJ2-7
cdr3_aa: CASSSYSRDEQYF
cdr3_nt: TGTGCCAGCAGCTCCTATTCTAGGGACGAGCAGTACTTC

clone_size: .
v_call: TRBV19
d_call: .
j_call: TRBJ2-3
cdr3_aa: CASSKQADTQYF
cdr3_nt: TGTGCCAGTAGCAAACAAGCCGATACGCAGTATTTT

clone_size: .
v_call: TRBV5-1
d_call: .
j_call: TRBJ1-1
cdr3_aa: CASSSSGNSMNTEAFF
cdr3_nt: TGCGCCAGCAGCTCTTCAGGGAATTCTATGAACACTGAAGCTTTCTTT

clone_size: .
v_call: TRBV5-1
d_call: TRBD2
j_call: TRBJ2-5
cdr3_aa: CASSRRPLALQETQYF
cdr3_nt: TGCGCCAGCAGCCGGCGCCCACTAGCGCTCCAAGAGACCCAGTACTTC